Listed here are 28 T cell receptor beta chains from one sample, sequenced in a study of PD-1 blockade in classical Hodgkin lymphoma. The repertoire was sequenced with immunoSEQ multiplex PCR; TCRdb's copy has only in-frame clones and lacks some. The data contain 95,000 to 120,000 clones, roughly nine tenths of them singletons. Brentuximab vedotin exposure varied, and every patient relapsed after autologous stem cell transplantation. The sample here was peripheral blood mononuclear cells (PBMCs), taken before the second cycle of nivolumab. These receptors all come from a human donor with classical Hodgkin lymphoma.

The CDR3 region is CASSYSILSYEQYF. CDR3 in DNA: TGTGCCAGCAGTTACTCGATCCTGTCCTACGAGCAGTACTTC. The chain has TRBV6-5 and TRBJ2-7, with no clear D. Per germline, CDR1 MNHEY and CDR2 SVGAGI. This CDR3 comprises 14 residues. Between the trimmed V and J ends, which lost 0 bases and 1 base, there was a span of 7 bases.

The chain employs TRBV6-6 and TRBJ1-4; 8 bases agree with TRBD1. CDR1 is MNHNY and CDR2 is SVGAGI in the germline V gene (reference sequence). The V gene end was trimmed by 5 bases and the J gene end by 4 bases; junction bases not matched to a gene: 6. The CDR3 loop spans 15 amino acids. The CDR3 DNA reads as TGTGCCAGCAGTCATCAGGGGGCGAATAATGAAAAACTGTTTTTT. Translation gives CASSHQGANNEKLFF.

This clone was picked up a small number of times. This chain uses TRBV20-1 with TRBJ1-2; tentatively, D is TRBD1 (6 bases). CDR3 length equals 11 residues. V was shortened by 5 bases and J by 7 bases, with 11 bases between the two germline ends. Per germline, CDR1 DFQATT and CDR2 SNEGSKA (reference sequence). CDR3 DNA: TGCAGTGCTCCGCGGACAGCTGGCTACACCTTC. Protein: CSAPRTAGYTF.

This clone was counted a single time. V is TRBV7-9 and J is TRBJ1-3; D remains ambiguous. Germline CDR1 SEHNR, CDR2 FQNEAQ (reference sequence). The CDR3 consists of 13 residues. Trimming took 8 bases from V and 0 from J, leaving 8 bases between them. The CDR3 loop is CASAISSGNTIYF. The CDR3 bases are TGTGCCAGCGCCATTAGCTCTGGAAACACCATATATTTT.

V is TRBV28 and J is TRBJ1-6; D unclear. The length of the CDR3 is 13 residues. V lost 7 bases to trimming and J lost 14 bases, with 18 bases between them. Germline V gene data show CDR1 as MDHEN and CDR2 as SYDVKM. Written as DNA, the CDR3 is TGTGCCAGCACTGTGGCCCAGGTAAAATCCCTCCACTTT. Its translation is CASTVAQVKSLHF. Full variable domain (missing parts from reference TRBV28 and TRBJ1-6): DVKVTQSSRYLVKRTGEKVFLECVQDMDHENMFWYRQDPGLGLRLIYFSYDVKMKEKGDIPEGYSVSREKKERFSLILESASTNQTSMYLCASTVAQVKSLHFGNGTRLTVT.

A single count supports this clone. The genes are TRBV6-6 and TRBJ1-1; 9 nucleotides match TRBD1. This CDR3 spans 13 amino acids. The trim removed 5 bases at V and 11 bases at J, leaving 9 bases unmatched. Germline-derived CDR1 and CDR2 are MNHNY and SVGAGI (reference sequence). In DNA form, the CDR3 reads TGTGCCAGCAGTACACAAACAGGGGGCGGGGCTTTCTTT. It codes for CASSTQTGGGAFF.

The V gene is TRBV9, the J gene TRBJ1-6; a possible D gene is TRBD1 (5 bases). Trimming removed 4 bases at V and 9 bases at J, with 20 bases between. CDR1 SGDLS and CDR2 YYNGEE come from the germline V gene. The CDR3 extends over 16 amino acids. The CDR3 loop is CASSLNARGSASPLHF. The CDR3 DNA sequence: TGTGCCAGCAGCCTTAACGCGAGGGGCTCGGCTTCACCCCTCCACTTT.

The chain uses TRBV27 and TRBJ2-7; D uncertain. Germline assignment: CDR1 MNHEY and CDR2 SMNVEV (reference sequence). The CDR3 extends over 15 amino acids. The V end lost 5 bases, the J end lost 6 bases, and 20 bases lay between the germline ends. The CDR3 region is CASSPQVLLFPEQYF. CDR3 coding DNA: TGTGCCAGCAGTCCCCAGGTCCTTCTTTTCCCCGAGCAGTACTTC.

V and J are TRBV4-1 and TRBJ2-1; D unclear. Trimming shortened V by 1 base and J by 4 bases, and 17 bases separated the two germline ends. The length of the CDR3 is 17 residues. The germline V gene encodes CDR1 MGHRA and CDR2 YSYEKL. CDR3 loop: CASSQVSLRTWYNEQFF. For the CDR3, the DNA is TGCGCCAGCAGCCAAGTTTCTCTTCGGACCTGGTACAATGAGCAGTTCTTC.

The V and J genes are TRBV10-2 and TRBJ2-2; 7 nucleotides match TRBD1. Looked up from germline, CDR1 is WSHSY and CDR2 is SAAADI. The CDR3 totals 12 residues. Trimming took 10 bases from V and 9 from J; bases not matched to a gene: 8. CDR3 bases: TGCGCCACCCTCCTAGGGGGCCGGGAGCTGTTTTTT. This encodes CATLLGGRELFF.

This sequence joins TRBV2 and TRBJ2-7; D is perhaps TRBD2 (7 bases). V was shortened by 2 bases and J by 6 bases, with 20 bases between the two germline ends. The CDR3 length is 16 residues. Germline V gene data show CDR1 as SNHLY and CDR2 as FYNNEI. The CDR3 reads CASSETRGGRGLEQYF. As DNA, the CDR3 is TGTGCCAGCAGTGAAACGAGGGGGGGGAGAGGGCTCGAGCAGTACTTC. The variable domain in full, with the rest retrieved from reference TRBV2 and TRBJ2-7, is EPEVTQTPSHQVTQMGQEVILRCVPISNHLYFYWYRQILGQKVEFLVSFYNNEISEKSEIFDDQFSVERPDGSNFTLKIRSTKLEDSAMYFCASSETRGGRGLEQYFGPGTRLTVT.

This chain uses TRBV6-1 with TRBJ2-1; 11 bases are a match to TRBD2. Germline loops: CDR1 MNHNS, CDR2 SASEGT. CDR3 size: 16 residues. V lost 2 bases and J lost 4; bases outside the gene matches: 4. CDR3 coding DNA: TGTGCCAGCAGTGAATTAGGGACTAGCGGATACAATGAGCAGTTCTTC. Protein: CASSELGTSGYNEQFF.

The count of this clone is one. The CDR3 DNA follows: TGTGCCAGCACTCTGGACAGAAGTAATCAGCCCCAGCATTTT. Translated: CASTLDRSNQPQHF. The chain uses TRBV6-5 and TRBJ1-5, with D maybe TRBD1 (6 bases). The V gene lost 7 bases and the J gene lost 4 bases, with 14 bases spanning the gap. Germline assignment: CDR1 MNHEY and CDR2 SVGAGI. The CDR3 loop spans 14 amino acids.

With respect to this clone: One end of the junction is discordant with germline, which a read error may explain. The chain combines TRBV19 with TRBJ2-7, with D perhaps TRBD2 (6 bases). The CDR3 spans 14 residues. Germline lookup yields CDR1 LNHDA and CDR2 SQIVND (reference sequence). Here the CDR3 DNA reads TGTGCCAGCAGTATAGATGGGACTTCGAACGAGCAGTACTTC. The encoded protein is CASSIDGTSNEQYF.

This rearrangement joins TRBV27 to TRBJ2-7; D is unresolved. V shed 7 bases and J shed 0 bases, with 10 bases lying between them. The CDR3 spans 13 residues. From germline, CDR1 is MNHEY and CDR2 SMNVEV (reference sequence). CDR3 protein: CASKDGLSYEQYF. CDR3 bases: TGTGCCAGCAAGGACGGTCTCTCCTACGAGCAGTACTTC.

This chain links TRBV4-3 with TRBJ2-7, with 7 positions matching TRBD1. Germline trimming cut 0 bases from V and 2 bases from J; bases unmatched to any gene: 10. The CDR3 has 17 amino acids. Germline values: CDR1 LGHNA, CDR2 YSLEER. The CDR3 region has the DNA TGCGCCAGCAGCCAAGAGAGGACCCCGGACAGGACCTACGAGCAGTACTTC. Residues: CASSQERTPDRTYEQYF.

The genes are TRBV5-4 and TRBJ2-1; 8 bases match TRBD2. This CDR3 region has 15 residues. The trim removed 1 base at V and 4 bases at J, leaving 4 bases unmatched. Germline-derived CDR1 and CDR2 are SGHNT and YYREEE (reference sequence). As DNA, the CDR3 is TGTGCCAGCAGCTTGTATAGCGGGGCTTACAATGAGCAGTTCTTC. This encodes CASSLYSGAYNEQFF.

The chain links TRBV28 to TRBJ2-7, with D unresolved. This CDR3 is 13 amino acids long. CDR1 and CDR2 (germline): MDHEN, SYDVKM. V gave up 6 bases and J gave up 7 bases, with 16 bases separating them. This CDR3 is CASSPDGWWEQYF. CDR3 DNA sequence: TGTGCCAGCAGCCCCGACGGTTGGTGGGAGCAGTACTTC.

This clone was observed once. The V and J genes are TRBV2 and TRBJ1-2; TRBD1 agrees at 8 bases. This CDR3 contains 14 residues. The junction had 14 bases not matched to a gene; V was cut back by 4 bases and J by 13 bases. CDR1 SNHLY and CDR2 FYNNEI come from the germline V gene. This CDR3 is CASSVYKDRVLSTF. CDR3 DNA sequence: TGTGCCAGCAGTGTATACAAGGACAGGGTTTTATCCACCTTC.

J is TRBJ2-4 and V is TRBV29-1; weak D call: TRBD2 (5 bases). CDR1 and CDR2 (germline): SQVTM, ANQGSEA. This CDR3 has 10 amino acids. V lost 7 bases and J lost 7, with 8 bases in between. The CDR3 DNA follows: TGCAGCGCCCGGGGTAACATTCAGTACTTC. Its protein product is CSARGNIQYF.

This rearrangement joins TRBV6-5 to TRBJ1-5, with D possibly being TRBD1 (5 bases). V lost 5 bases and J 3 bases, leaving 14 bases between the germline ends. CDR1 and CDR2 (germline): MNHEY, SVGAGI. The CDR3 has 15 amino acids. The DNA of the CDR3 is TGTGCCAGCAGTGCCGTTGGGGGTATCAATCAGCCCCAGCATTTT. It encodes CASSAVGGINQPQHF.

The rearrangement uses TRBV18 and TRBJ2-2, with D perhaps TRBD1 (6 bases). Germline V gene data show CDR1 as KGHSH and CDR2 as LQKENI. CDR3 length: 15 amino acids. The ends were cut back, 6 bases at V and 6 bases at J, with 17 bases in the middle. CDR3 nucleotide sequence: TGTGCCAGCTCCCGCGTCTGGGGGCAGTCCGGGGAGCTGTTTTTT. This gives the protein CASSRVWGQSGELFF.

J is TRBJ1-2 and V is TRBV7-9; D not certain. CDR3 length: 14 residues. The V gene lost 6 bases and the J gene lost 4 bases, with 15 bases spanning the gap. The germline CDR1 and CDR2 sequences are SEHNR and FQNEAQ (reference sequence). CDR3 DNA: TGTGCCAGCAGTAACCCGACGGCCCCCTATGGCTACACCTTC. Translating it yields CASSNPTAPYGYTF.

This clone was recorded only once. The chain recombines TRBV5-6 with TRBJ1-1; 8 bases agree with TRBD1. Per germline, CDR1 SGHDT and CDR2 YYEEEE. The CDR3 is 19 amino acids. With V trimmed by 4 bases and J by 4 bases, 21 bases remained unmatched. CDR3 nucleotide sequence: TGTGCCAGCAGCCCACTGGGACAGGAGCTCTCGAAGAGCTCCACTGAAGCTTTCTTT. Translating gives CASSPLGQELSKSSTEAFF.

The chain recombines TRBV2 with TRBJ1-5, with 9 bases identical to TRBD1. Germline CDR1 is SNHLY and CDR2 is FYNNEI. The V gene end was trimmed by 5 bases and the J gene end by 5 bases; junction bases not matched to a gene: 4. The CDR3 is 14 amino acids. The CDR3 loop reads CASSNGQGYQPQHF. The CDR3 region has the DNA TGTGCCAGCAGTAACGGACAGGGGTATCAGCCCCAGCATTTT.

V is TRBV5-1 and J is TRBJ2-7; the D gene is possibly TRBD1 (6 bases). The V end was cut by 2 bases, the J end by 4 bases, with 7 bases between. The CDR3 loop spans 12 amino acids. CDR1 is SGHRS and CDR2 is YFSETQ in the germline V gene. Written as DNA, the CDR3 is TGCGCCAGCAGCTTTACAGGGTACGAGCAGTACTTC. Translation: CASSFTGYEQYF.

The J gene is TRBJ2-1, the V gene TRBV5-4; D gene ambiguous. The CDR3 is made up of 11 amino acids. Germline V gene data show CDR1 as SGHNT and CDR2 as YYREEE (reference sequence). V was clipped by 5 bases and J by 6 bases, with 6 bases between them. CDR3 sequence reads: CASSLGNEQFF. CDR3 nucleotides: TGTGCCAGCAGTCTAGGCAATGAGCAGTTCTTC.

The chain links TRBV10-3 to TRBJ2-3; 7 bases map to TRBD1. This CDR3 has 15 amino acids. The J segment lost 2 bases and the V segment lost 5 bases, leaving 7 bases of the junction unmatched. The germline CDR1 and CDR2 sequences are ENHRY and SYGVKD. CDR3 DNA: TGTGCCATCAGTTCGACAGGGTGGGTCACAGATACGCAGTATTTT. Protein: CAISSTGWVTDTQYF.